This entry lists 12 T cell receptor beta chains sequenced from one sample in a study of OX40 agonist ivuxolimab in advanced cancers. Only in-frame clones appear in the TCRdb table, and some are missing; sequencing was by immunoSEQ multiplex PCR. The sample lists tens of thousands of clones, approximately 81% seen once, with about 3% in the top ten. The sample was CD4+ or CD8+ T cells sorted from blood, taken in a trial of the OX40 agonist ivuxolimab. The source of these receptors is an adult with an advanced solid tumor such as melanoma, head and neck, liver or kidney cancer.

This chain connects TRBV7-3 to TRBJ2-7; TRBD2 might be the D (6 bases). The CDR3 totals 15 residues. Germline values: CDR1 SGHTA, CDR2 FQGTGA. Trimming removed 0 bases at V and 2 bases at J, with 11 bases between. The chain's CDR3 is CASSLTSGDAYEQYF. CDR3 nucleotide sequence: TGTGCCAGCAGCTTAACGTCGGGAGATGCCTACGAGCAGTACTTC.

This chain connects TRBV28 to TRBJ2-5; 7 bases agree with TRBD2. Near its end, the DNA agrees better with TRBJ2-7, so the J call may be wrong. CDR1 MDHEN and CDR2 SYDVKM come from the germline V gene. CDR3 length: 12 residues. CDR3 residues: CASSSPGGEQYF. The CDR3 nucleotides read TGTGCCAGCAGTTCGCCGGGGGGCGAGCAGTACTTC.

J is TRBJ2-5 and V is TRBV5-1; 9 positions agree with TRBD1. Looked up from germline, CDR1 is SGHRS and CDR2 is YFSETQ. This CDR3 has 16 amino acids. With 2 bases clipped from V and 4 bases from J, the junction kept 9 bases outside the gene matches. The CDR3 loop is CASSLSGTGLLETQYF. For the CDR3, the DNA is TGCGCCAGCAGCTTATCCGGGACAGGGTTATTAGAGACCCAGTACTTC.

The chain combines TRBV6-6 with TRBJ2-5; weak D call: TRBD2 (5 bases). Germline V gives CDR1 MNHNY, CDR2 SVGAGI (reference sequence). The ends were cut back, 3 bases at V and 3 bases at J, with 8 bases in the middle. CDR3 length equals 13 residues. CDR3 in DNA: TGTGCCAGCAGTTATACCGGGAAAGAGACCCAGTACTTC. Its protein product is CASSYTGKETQYF.

The chain couples TRBV5-6 to TRBJ2-3; D is unresolved. Germline V gives CDR1 SGHDT, CDR2 YYEEEE. Trimming took off 4 bases at V and 1 base at J, with 7 bases between the two ends. This CDR3 contains 13 residues. The CDR3 DNA is TGTGCCAGCAGCCCGGGTCGCACAGATACGCAGTATTTT. Protein product: CASSPGRTDTQYF.

The J gene is TRBJ1-5, the V gene TRBV28; TRBD1 is a possible D gene (5 bases). The V end lost 7 bases, the J end lost 6 bases, and 16 bases lay between the germline ends. Germline CDR1 is MDHEN and CDR2 is SYDVKM. The CDR3 length is 14 residues. In DNA form, the CDR3 reads TGTGCCAGCACCCGGGGACTTCTCAGTCAGCCCCAGCATTTT. This codes for CASTRGLLSQPQHF.

This chain connects TRBV30 to TRBJ1-1; perhaps TRBD1 as D (5 bases). This CDR3 is built from 14 residues. The V end lost 2 bases, the J end lost 8 bases, and 18 bases lay between the germline ends. Germline CDR1 reads GTSNPN; CDR2 reads SVGIG (reference sequence). The CDR3 reads CAWSYGGRSSEAFF. CDR3 coding DNA: TGTGCCTGGAGTTACGGGGGACGGAGTTCCGAAGCTTTCTTT.

The chain links TRBV11-3 to TRBJ2-2; the match to TRBD1 covers 11 bases. CDR1 is SGHNT and CDR2 is YENEEA in the germline V gene. The CDR3 has 17 amino acids. Trimming cost V 1 base and J 6 bases; bases outside gene matches: 7. For the CDR3, the DNA is TGTGCCAGCAGCTTAGTCAGCGGACAGGGGGCTGCCGGGGAGCTGTTTTTT. The encoded protein is CASSLVSGQGAAGELFF.

The chain combines TRBV10-3 with TRBJ2-1; D is possibly TRBD2 (7 bases). The germline V gene encodes CDR1 ENHRY and CDR2 SYGVKD. This CDR3 is 15 amino acids long. The germline V and J ends were trimmed by 3 bases and 5 bases, with 14 bases remaining between them. CDR3 residues: CAISDYVGGDNEQFF. The CDR3 region has the DNA TGTGCCATCAGTGACTACGTAGGGGGGGACAATGAGCAGTTCTTC.

The CDR3 loop reads CASSSSLLNTEAFF. CDR3 sequence (DNA): TGTGCCAGCAGCTCTTCCTTATTGAACACTGAAGCTTTCTTT. The V gene is TRBV7-9, the J gene TRBJ1-1; D not certain. CDR1 SEHNR and CDR2 FQNEAQ come from the germline V gene (reference sequence). V shed 4 bases and J shed 0 bases, with 9 bases lying between them. There are 14 residues in the CDR3.

V is TRBV4-3 and J is TRBJ1-1; D call uncertain. Deletions cut 4 bases from V and 8 bases from J, with 8 bases between. Germline lookup yields CDR1 LGHNA and CDR2 YSLEER. The CDR3 contains 11 residues. CDR3 sequence reads: CASSLGGEAFF. CDR3 sequence (DNA): TGCGCCAGCAGCCTGGGCGGGGAAGCTTTCTTT.

The V call is TRBV19, the J call TRBJ2-4, with D possibly matching TRBD1 (5 bases). Germline CDR1 LNHDA, CDR2 SQIVND (reference sequence). This CDR3 spans 14 amino acids. The V end lost 3 bases, the J end lost 6 bases, and 12 bases lay between the germline ends. CDR3 residues: CASSIQGLGNIQYF. Written as DNA, the CDR3 is TGTGCCAGTAGTATCCAGGGATTGGGAAACATTCAGTACTTC.